These 8 T cell receptor beta chains were all obtained from the same sample, sequenced in a study of Graves' ophthalmopathy and Graves' hyperthyroidism. The authors amplified TCR beta CDR3 regions from RNA transcripts. An initial RT-PCR round employing HTBI primers preceded a second-round multiplex PCR. TCRdb independently ran MiXCR on the multiplex PCR reads; one entry per CDR3 protein. The top ten hold roughly 1.5% of the sample, which has almost 400,000 distinct CDR3 sequences, roughly 18% seen once. Sequenced material: peripheral blood. The receptors here all came from a woman aged 18-29 years with Graves' ophthalmopathy.

The V and J genes are TRBV28 and TRBJ2-7; 9 positions agree with TRBD1. The CDR3 runs to 15 residues. The V gene's germline CDR1 is MDHEN and CDR2 SYDVKM. The J segment lost 4 bases and the V segment lost 4 bases, leaving 8 bases of the junction unmatched. As DNA, the CDR3 is TGTGCCAGCAGTTCGCCGACAGGGGGGGGGTACGAGCAGTACTTC. Protein: CASSSPTGGGYEQYF.

This clonotype was observed at least ten times. The chain couples TRBV29-1 to TRBJ2-3; a possible D gene is TRBD2 (5 bases). The CDR3 totals 13 residues. Trimming took off 4 bases at V and 2 bases at J, with 10 bases between the two ends. Germline-derived CDR1 and CDR2 are SQVTM and ANQGSEA. In nucleotides, the CDR3 is TGCAGCGTTGGGGAGTTTTCCACAGATACGCAGTATTTT. Its translation: CSVGEFSTDTQYF.

This clonotype was picked up many times. The DNA of the CDR3 is TGTGCCAGCAGTTCCGGACAGCTCGGCAGCTACGAGCAGTACTTC. Translated: CASSSGQLGSYEQYF. The V call is TRBV12-3 or TRBV12-4, the J call TRBJ2-7; D might be TRBD1 (6 bases). The CDR3 spans 15 residues. Deletions cut 4 bases from V and 3 bases from J, with 16 bases between.

At least ten counts were recorded for this clonotype. The J gene is TRBJ1-1, the V gene TRBV6-5; D is undetermined. V shed 10 bases and J shed 5 bases, with 11 bases lying between them. The CDR3 sequence is 11 residues long. Per the germline V gene, CDR1 is MNHEY and CDR2 is SVGAGI. DNA for the CDR3: TGTGCCACTCTACGGGATACTGAAGCTTTCTTT. Translated: CATLRDTEAFF.

This clonotype was observed at least ten times. The chain couples TRBV7-2 to TRBJ1-1; 7 positions match TRBD1. The germline V gene has CDR1 SGHTA and CDR2 FQGNSA. Unmatched junction bases numbered 6, after V lost 2 bases and J lost 6 bases. CDR3 length equals 14 residues. CDR3: CASSLWQGDPEAFF. DNA for the CDR3: TGTGCCAGCAGCTTATGGCAGGGGGACCCTGAAGCTTTCTTT.

This clonotype occurred once. The chain combines TRBV27 with TRBJ2-5; 12 bases align to TRBD1. This CDR3 contains 15 residues. Germline CDR1 MNHEY, CDR2 SMNVEV (reference sequence). V dropped 4 bases and J dropped 5; count of bases not matched to a gene: 5. For the CDR3, the DNA is TGTGCCAGCAGTTCCGGGACAGGGGGCTATGAGACCCAGTACTTC. It is translated as CASSSGTGGYETQYF.

This clonotype was picked up many times. The chain carries TRBV10-3 and TRBJ1-3; the match to TRBD1 covers 7 bases. Germline trimming cut 5 bases from V and 2 bases from J; bases unmatched to any gene: 0. The germline gives CDR1 ENHRY, CDR2 SYGVKD. The length of the CDR3 is 13 residues. CDR3: CAISTGAGNTIYF. The CDR3 region has the DNA TGTGCCATCAGTACAGGGGCTGGAAACACCATATATTTT.

This clonotype was recorded a few times. V is TRBV4-3 and J is TRBJ1-5; D ambiguous. Germline CDR1 and CDR2: LGHNA and YSLEER. Trimming took off 0 bases at V and 5 bases at J, with 17 bases between the two ends. This CDR3 has 17 residues. The chain's CDR3 is CASSQDVGRSTYQPQHF. CDR3 in DNA: TGCGCCAGCAGCCAAGACGTGGGAAGGTCCACCTATCAGCCCCAGCATTTT.